What follows describes a single TCR beta chain. This record belongs to a study of technical replicates of blood from a few donors. TCRdb's copy holds only in-frame clones and misses some; the assay was immunoSEQ multiplex PCR. The repertoire consists of tens of thousands of clones, with 94% occurring once and the leading ten covering 0.2% to 0.3%. The TCR sequence derives from a human donor in good health. Input material: T cells isolated from PBMCs.

The CDR3 loop is CASSFSVDRKYF. The CDR3 nucleotides read TGTGCCAGCAGTTTCAGCGTGGACAGGAAGTACTTC. The chain has TRBV28 and TRBJ2-7; 7 bases line up with TRBD1. This CDR3 comprises 12 residues. Germline values: CDR1 MDHEN, CDR2 SYDVKM. The V segment lost 3 bases and the J segment 11 bases; nucleotides outside the gene matches: 7.